The entry below describes one T cell receptor (beta chain). CDR1 and CDR2 from the germline V gene are SGHRS and YFSETQ. J gave up 1 base and V 4 bases, and 13 bases lay outside the gene matches. CDR3 size: 18 residues. The data belong to a study of cytomegalovirus exposure and HLA in healthy donors. In the PCR, 60 Vbeta and 13 Jbeta primers were used. The protocol was immunoSEQ multiplex PCR, while the TCRdb copy is restricted to in-frame clones and leaves out a portion. In the table there are about 130,000 clones, approximately 72% of which are singletons. The receptor's source is a human donor in good health. Sample: PBMCs. The chain carries TRBV5-1 and TRBJ2-3; the match to TRBD1 covers 9 bases. In DNA, the CDR3 is TGCGCCAGCAGCACCACTAACAGGGGGCGCAGCGGCACAGATACGCAGTATTTT. This encodes CASSTTNRGRSGTDTQYF.